This T cell receptor (beta chain) was recovered during a study of cytomegalovirus exposure and HLA in healthy donors. Study conclusions and caveats: A cluster of highly shared sequence variants was likely a sequencing artifact.

The primer mix had 60 Vbeta and 13 Jbeta primers. Assay used: immunoSEQ multiplex PCR; TCRdb lists only in-frame clones, some missing. This table holds about 64,000 clones, roughly two thirds found once. About this clone itself: Its cognate antigen is unknown.

Healthy bone marrow donors formed the donor group. The sequencing sample was made of PBMCs. The sequence derives from a male donor in good health and CMV-seropositive.

DNA of the CDR3: TGTGCCAGCAGAAGGCTAGGGGACAATGAGCAGTTCTTC. The encoded protein is CASRRLGDNEQFF. The chain links TRBV6-1 to TRBJ2-1; TRBD1 might be the D (5 bases). Per germline, CDR1 MNHNS and CDR2 SASEGT. CDR3 length: 13 amino acids. With 6 bases removed from V and 5 bases from J, the gap between germline ends came to 11 bases.